This T cell receptor (beta chain) emerged from a study of PD-L1 blockade in urothelial cancer. The assay was immunoSEQ multiplex PCR, and TCRdb's table has in-frame clones only and misses some. The sample holds more than 55,000 clones, approximately 75% seen once. Indicated time point: pretreatment peripheral blood. The trim removed 4 bases at V and 4 bases at J, leaving 6 bases unmatched. CDR3 length equals 13 residues. CDR1 is SQVTM and CDR2 is ANQGSEA in the germline V gene. This TCR was sampled from a man between 65 and 85 years old with urothelial cancer. This specimen was PBMCs, taken around atezolizumab (anti-PD-L1) treatment. V and J are TRBV29-1 and TRBJ1-2, with 7 nucleotides matching TRBD1. CDR3 bases: TGCAGCGTTGTGAGGGACAGAATCTATGGCTACACCTTC. Encoded protein: CSVVRDRIYGYTF.